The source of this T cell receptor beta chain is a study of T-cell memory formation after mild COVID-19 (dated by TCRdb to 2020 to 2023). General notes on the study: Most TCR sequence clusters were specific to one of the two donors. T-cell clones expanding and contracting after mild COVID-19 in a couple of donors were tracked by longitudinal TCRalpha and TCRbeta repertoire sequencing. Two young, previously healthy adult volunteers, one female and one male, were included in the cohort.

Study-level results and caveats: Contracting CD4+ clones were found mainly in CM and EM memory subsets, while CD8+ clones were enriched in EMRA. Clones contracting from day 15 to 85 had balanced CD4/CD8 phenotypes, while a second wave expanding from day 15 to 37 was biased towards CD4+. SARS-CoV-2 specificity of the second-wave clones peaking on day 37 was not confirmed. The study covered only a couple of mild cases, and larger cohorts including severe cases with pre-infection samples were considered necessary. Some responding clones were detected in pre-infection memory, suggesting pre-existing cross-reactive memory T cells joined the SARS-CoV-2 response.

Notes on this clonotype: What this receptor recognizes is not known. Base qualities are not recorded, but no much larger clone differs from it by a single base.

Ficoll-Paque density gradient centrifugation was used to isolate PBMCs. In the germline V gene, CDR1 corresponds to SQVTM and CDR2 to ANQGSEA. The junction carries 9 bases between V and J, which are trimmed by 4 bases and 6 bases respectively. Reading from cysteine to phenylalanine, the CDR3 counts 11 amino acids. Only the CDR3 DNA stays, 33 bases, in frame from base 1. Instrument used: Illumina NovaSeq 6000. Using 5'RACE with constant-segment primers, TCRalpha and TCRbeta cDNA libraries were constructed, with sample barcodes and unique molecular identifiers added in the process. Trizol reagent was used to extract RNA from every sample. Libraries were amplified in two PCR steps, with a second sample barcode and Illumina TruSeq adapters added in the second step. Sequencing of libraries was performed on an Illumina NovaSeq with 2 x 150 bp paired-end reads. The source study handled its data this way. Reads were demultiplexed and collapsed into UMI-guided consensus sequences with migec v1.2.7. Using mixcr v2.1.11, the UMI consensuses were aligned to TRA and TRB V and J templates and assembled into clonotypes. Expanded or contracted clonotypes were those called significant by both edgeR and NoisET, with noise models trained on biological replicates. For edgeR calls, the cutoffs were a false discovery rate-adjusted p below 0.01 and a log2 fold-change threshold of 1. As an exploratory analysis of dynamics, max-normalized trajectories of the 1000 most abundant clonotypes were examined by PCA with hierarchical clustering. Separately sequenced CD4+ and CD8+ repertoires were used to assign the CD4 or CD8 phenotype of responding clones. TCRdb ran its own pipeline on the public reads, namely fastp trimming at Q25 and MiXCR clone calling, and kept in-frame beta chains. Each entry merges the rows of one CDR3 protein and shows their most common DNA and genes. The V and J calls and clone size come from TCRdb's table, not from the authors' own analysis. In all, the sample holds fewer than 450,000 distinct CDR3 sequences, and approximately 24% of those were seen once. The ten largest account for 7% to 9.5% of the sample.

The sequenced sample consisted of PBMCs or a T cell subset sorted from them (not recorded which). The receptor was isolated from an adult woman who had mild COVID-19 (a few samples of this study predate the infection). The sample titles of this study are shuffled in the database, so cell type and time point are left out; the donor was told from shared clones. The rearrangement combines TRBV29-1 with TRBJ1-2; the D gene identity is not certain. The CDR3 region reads CSVGGVHGYTF. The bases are TGCAGCGTTGGCGGGGTGCATGGCTACACCTTC.